Listed here are 24 T cell receptor beta chains from one sample, sequenced in a study of regulatory T cells in long-lasting Graves disease. Regarding time point: newly diagnosed GD, antithyroid drugs for less than 3 months. PBMC-extracted RNA yielded the TCR library. Both iRepertoire HTBI primers and Arm-PCR of CDR3 regions were used to build the TCR beta libraries. Using its own MiXCR run on the multiplex PCR reads, TCRdb lists one record per CDR3 protein. The table records 550,000 to 650,000 distinct CDR3 sequences, 15% to 20% of them present only once. The same sample was also used in a study of T cells in Graves' hyperthyroidism and ophthalmopathy.

This material consisted of peripheral blood mononuclear cells (PBMCs), taken at new diagnosis, from a patient treated with antithyroid drugs. Every receptor here comes from a man between 18 and 29 years old with Graves disease.

In this sample, this clonotype turned up a few times. This chain links TRBV7-2 with TRBJ2-1, with TRBD2 matching 7 bases. CDR1 is SGHTA and CDR2 is FQGNSA in the germline V gene. The CDR3 sequence is 15 residues long. V was clipped by 2 bases and J by 7 bases; unmatched bases: 8. The CDR3 nucleotides are TGTGCCAGCAGCTTATGGGCTAGGCGGGGGAATGAGCAGTTCTTC. Protein product: CASSLWARRGNEQFF. Variable domain in full (rest from reference TRBV7-2 and TRBJ2-1): GAGVSQSPSNKVTEKGKDVELRCDPISGHTALYWYRQSLGQGLEFLIYFQGNSAPDKSGLPSDRFSAERTGGSVSTLTIQRTQQEDSAVYLCASSLWARRGNEQFFGPGTRLTVL.

There are many counts of this clonotype. The chain is built from TRBV7-3 and TRBJ1-1; 7 positions match TRBD1. Trimming cost V 5 bases and J 2 bases; bases outside gene matches: 11. The CDR3 loop spans 16 amino acids. Germline CDR1 is SGHTA and CDR2 is FQGTGA. CDR3 nucleotide sequence: TGTGCCAGCAGCCCTCACCCCGGGACAGATAACACTGAAGCTTTCTTT. As protein: CASSPHPGTDNTEAFF.

This clonotype appeared many times. In DNA form, the CDR3 reads TGCAGTGCTAGAGATCAGGGCAGGACCTACGAGCAGTACTTC. It is translated as CSARDQGRTYEQYF. V usage is TRBV20-1 and J usage is TRBJ2-7; D may be TRBD1 (5 bases). Germline-derived CDR1 and CDR2 are DFQATT and SNEGSKA (reference sequence). CDR3 length: 14 amino acids. Between the trimmed V and J ends, which lost 0 bases and 2 bases, there was a span of 11 bases.

This clonotype was observed many times. The CDR3 sequence: CANVIPYRWYLYNEQFF. CDR3 in DNA: TGTGCCAACGTTATCCCTTACAGGTGGTATCTCTACAATGAGCAGTTCTTC. This chain uses TRBV10-3 with TRBJ2-1; perhaps TRBD1 as D (5 bases). This CDR3 has 17 amino acids. V lost 10 bases and J 3 bases, leaving 25 bases between the germline ends. Germline V gives CDR1 ENHRY, CDR2 SYGVKD.

This chain connects TRBV10-2 to TRBJ2-1; 11 nucleotides agree with TRBD2. This CDR3 spans 15 amino acids. Trimming at V came to 2 bases and at J to 9 bases, leaving 6 bases not matched to a gene. Germline CDR1 and CDR2: WSHSY and SAAADI. CDR3 sequence (DNA): TGCGCCAGCAGTGAGACTAGCGGGAGTATTAGTGAGCAGTTCTTC. Translating gives CASSETSGSISEQFF.

Many counts were recorded for this clonotype. The J gene is TRBJ2-2, the V gene TRBV12-3 or TRBV12-4, with D possibly matching TRBD2 (6 bases). Trimming cost V 7 bases and J 6 bases, with 18 bases left between them. The CDR3 covers 15 residues. In nucleotides, the CDR3 is TGTGCCAGCATGGTCCTCGATCGGGACTCCGGGGAGCTGTTTTTT. Amino acid sequence: CASMVLDRDSGELFF.

This clonotype was detected many times. CDR3 DNA sequence: TGTGCCAGCAGCCCCCGGACAGGAGGCTCAGAGTACTTC. This codes for CASSPRTGGSEYF. The rearrangement uses TRBV14 and TRBJ2-7; TRBD1 matches 7 bases. The germline CDR1 and CDR2 sequences are SGHDN and FVKESK. This CDR3 comprises 13 residues. The V and J ends lost 4 bases and 11 bases, in that order; junction bases with no gene match: 11.

This clonotype was picked up many times. This chain joins TRBV7-9 and TRBJ2-5, with 8 bases fitting TRBD2. CDR1 is SEHNR and CDR2 is FQNEAQ in the germline V gene (reference sequence). CDR3 size: 14 residues. With 4 bases clipped from V and 3 bases from J, the junction kept 4 bases outside the gene matches. This chain's CDR3 is CASSSSGLEETQYF. As DNA, the CDR3 is TGTGCCAGCAGCTCTAGCGGGCTGGAAGAGACCCAGTACTTC.

J is TRBJ2-4 and V is TRBV28; no clear D. Germline V lookup: CDR1 MDHEN, CDR2 SYDVKM. V dropped 6 bases and J dropped 0 bases, with 12 bases sitting between them. This CDR3 is 15 amino acids long. The CDR3 is CASSPGARAKNIQYF. CDR3 in DNA: TGTGCCAGCAGCCCGGGCGCGCGAGCCAAAAACATTCAGTACTTC.

In its sample, this clonotype was seen a few times. V and J are TRBV7-9 and TRBJ1-5; 12 bases map to TRBD1. This CDR3 is 15 amino acids long. The germline gives CDR1 SEHNR, CDR2 FQNEAQ (reference sequence). V was clipped by 5 bases and J by 7 bases; unmatched bases: 6. The CDR3 region has the DNA TGTGCCAGCAGCAGGGGGGACAGGGGGCAACAGCCCCAGCATTTT. Amino acid sequence: CASSRGDRGQQPQHF.

V gene TRBV20-1 combines with J gene TRBJ2-7; 8 bases line up with TRBD1. Germline V gene sequence: CDR1 DFQATT, CDR2 SNEGSKA (reference sequence). This CDR3 spans 11 amino acids. Trimming cost V 2 bases and J 7 bases; bases outside gene matches: 1. CDR3 nucleotide sequence: TGCAGTGCTAGAAGACAGGGGGAGCAGTACTTC. Protein sequence: CSARRQGEQYF.

This clonotype was recorded many times. The junction departs from germline at one end; a sequencing error may be responsible. V is TRBV5-1 and J is TRBJ2-5; unclear D gene. From germline, CDR1 is SGHRS and CDR2 YFSETQ. The CDR3 runs to 12 residues. CDR3 protein: CASSLSQETQYF. As DNA, the CDR3 is TGTGCCAGCAGTCTATCACAAGAGACCCAGTACTTC.

Ten or more counts support this clonotype. V is TRBV12-3 or TRBV12-4 and J is TRBJ1-6, with TRBD1 matching 8 bases. The CDR3 sequence is 14 residues long. The V and J ends lost 6 bases and 7 bases, in that order; junction bases with no gene match: 5. This CDR3 is CASSPGQVNSPLHF. DNA of the CDR3: TGTGCCAGCAGCCCGGGACAGGTGAATTCACCCCTCCACTTT.

There are many counts of this clonotype. The V and J genes are TRBV20-1 and TRBJ2-7; 9 bases agree with TRBD1. This CDR3 contains 14 residues. V lost 0 bases, J lost 3 bases, and 3 bases stayed unmatched. CDR1 is DFQATT, CDR2 SNEGSKA, per germline (reference sequence). The CDR3 DNA follows: TGCAGTGCTAGAGATGGACAGGGGAGCTACGAGCAGTACTTC. Its translation: CSARDGQGSYEQYF.

This chain links TRBV16 with TRBJ2-4; D is unclear. The length of the CDR3 is 19 residues. Germline V gene data show CDR1 as KGHSY and CDR2 as FQNENV. The V and J ends lost 0 bases and 8 bases respectively, with 26 bases between them. CDR3 nucleotides: TGTGCCAGCAGCCAATCGAGCGTCCGTGGCAGGCAAAGGAAGGACATTCAGTACTTC. The encoded protein is CASSQSSVRGRQRKDIQYF.

This clonotype was counted between two and nine times. The chain links TRBV4-2 to TRBJ2-4; D is unresolved. Germline-derived CDR1 and CDR2 are LGHNA and YNFKEQ. The CDR3 contains 14 residues. Trimming pared 1 base from V and 8 bases from J, leaving 12 bases between. The CDR3 sequence is CASSQGHLGDIQYF. The CDR3 DNA sequence: TGTGCCAGCAGCCAAGGGCACCTAGGAGACATTCAGTACTTC.

The rearrangement uses TRBV9 and TRBJ2-3, with TRBD2 identical over 9 bases. The germline CDR1 and CDR2 sequences are SGDLS and YYNGEE. J gave up 2 bases and V 2 bases, and 0 bases lay outside the gene matches. This CDR3 comprises 14 residues. CDR3 loop: CASSVGLATDTQYF. The CDR3 bases are TGTGCCAGCAGCGTGGGACTAGCCACAGATACGCAGTATTTT.

The chain has TRBV7-6 and TRBJ1-4, with D hard to call. Trimming cost V 1 base and J 4 bases, with 10 bases left between them. Germline loops: CDR1 SGHVS, CDR2 FNYEAQ. The CDR3 consists of 15 residues. CDR3: CASSLVSSDNEKLFF. Written as DNA, the CDR3 is TGTGCCAGCAGCTTAGTATCGTCGGATAATGAAAAACTGTTTTTT. Full variable domain (missing parts from reference TRBV7-6 and TRBJ1-4): GAGVSQSPRYKVTKRGQDVALRCDPISGHVSLYWYRQALGQGPEFLTYFNYEAQQDKSGLPNDRFSAERPEGSISTLTIQRTEQRDSAMYRCASSLVSSDNEKLFFGSGTQLSVL.

The genes are TRBV6-5 and TRBJ1-1, with D tentatively TRBD1 (5 bases). The CDR3 has 15 amino acids. Germline-derived CDR1 and CDR2 are MNHEY and SVGAGI. Trimming left V 2 bases short and J 0 bases short, with 10 bases between. The CDR3 reads CASSYDGTMNTEAFF. For the CDR3, the DNA is TGTGCCAGCAGTTACGACGGGACCATGAACACTGAAGCTTTCTTT.

This clonotype was counted a few times. V and J are TRBV5-4 and TRBJ2-1; no clear D. The CDR3 runs to 14 residues. V was cut by 5 bases and J by 4 bases, with 13 bases left in between. The germline gives CDR1 SGHNT, CDR2 YYREEE (reference sequence). The CDR3 DNA reads TGTGCCAGCAGTCCCGGACGCTTTTACAATGAGCAGTTCTTC. It codes for CASSPGRFYNEQFF.

In its sample, this clonotype was seen a few times. The rearrangement joins TRBV10-3 to TRBJ2-1; D remains ambiguous. The CDR3 has 11 amino acids. In germline, CDR1 is ENHRY, CDR2 SYGVKD. V was trimmed by 2 bases and J by 12 bases, leaving 8 bases between them. The CDR3 here is CAISESRLQFF. The CDR3 region has the DNA TGTGCCATCAGTGAGAGTCGGCTGCAGTTCTTC.

This clonotype occurred many times. The rearrangement joins TRBV30 to TRBJ1-1; D is uncertain. Germline CDR1 and CDR2: GTSNPN and SVGIG (reference sequence). The CDR3 spans 12 residues. With 2 bases removed from V and 5 bases from J, the gap between germline ends came to 9 bases. This chain's CDR3 is CAWSHVGTEAFF. CDR3 sequence (DNA): TGTGCCTGGAGTCACGTCGGGACTGAAGCTTTCTTT.

This clonotype was observed many times. The chain uses TRBV3-1 and TRBJ1-2; 9 nucleotides line up with TRBD1. Germline CDR1 and CDR2: LGHDT and YNNKEL (reference sequence). The CDR3 is made up of 14 amino acids. The trim removed 3 bases at V and 6 bases at J, leaving 5 bases unmatched. The CDR3 loop is CASSHPDRGNGYTF. The CDR3 coding sequence is TGTGCCAGCAGCCATCCCGACAGGGGGAATGGCTACACCTTC.

The genes are TRBV6-2 or TRBV6-3 and TRBJ1-1; perhaps TRBD1 as D (6 bases). The CDR3 runs to 14 residues. Per the germline V gene, CDR1 is MNHEY and CDR2 is SVGEGT. Trimming took off 4 bases at V and 6 bases at J, with 15 bases between the two ends. CDR3 residues: CASSSRGWGPEAFF. For the CDR3, the DNA is TGTGCCAGCAGTTCCCGGGGGTGGGGGCCTGAAGCTTTCTTT.